In its sample, the clone carrying this T cell receptor (beta chain) is medium-sized. The antigen is not known. The data are from a study of T cells in Graves' hyperthyroidism and ophthalmopathy. General study findings and limits: Most clonotypes that expanded in the thyroid above 0.001 also showed up in blood. Separating ophthalmopathy from stable hyperthyroidism was achieved by a 13 V-J model.

Reasons for excluding patients were uncontrolled infection, other autoimmune disease, pregnancy or lactation. The J segment lost 5 bases and the V segment lost 4 bases, leaving 8 bases of the junction unmatched. Germline V gene data show CDR1 as SQVTM and CDR2 as ANQGSEA. This CDR3 region has 14 residues. What was amplified from RNA transcripts were TCR beta CDR3 regions. An initial round of RT-PCR targeting the TCR CDR3 relied on the HTBI primer set. One entry per CDR3 protein, called by TCRdb with MiXCR from the multiplex PCR reads. The table has more than 50,000 distinct CDR3 sequences, around 50% seen once.

The receptor's source is a woman between 55 and 75 years old with Graves' ophthalmopathy. The sample comprised blood. This rearrangement joins TRBV29-1 to TRBJ2-3; 8 nucleotides agree with TRBD2. The CDR3 DNA is TGCAGCGTTGTAACTAGCGGTCTGCAAGATACGCAGTATTTT. Translation gives CSVVTSGLQDTQYF.